This TCR beta chain was retrieved from a study of regulatory T cells in long-lasting Graves disease. Germline values: CDR1 MNHEY, CDR2 SMNVEV (reference sequence). The V end was cut by 2 bases, the J end by 8 bases, with 15 bases between. This CDR3 region has 14 residues. With iRepertoire HTBI primers and Arm-PCR of CDR3 regions, TCR beta libraries were built. Using its own MiXCR run on the multiplex PCR reads, TCRdb lists one record per CDR3 protein. This table has about 470,000 distinct CDR3 sequences, about 22% appearing once. Study-wide findings and caveats: With persistent disease, TRBV28, TRBJ1-2 and TRBJ2-5 were the favored segments. Reduced TCR diversity was observed in persistent Graves' patients versus newly diagnosed patients.

Many counts were recorded for this clonotype. Its antigen is not identified. The time point here: persistent/refractory GD, antithyroid drugs over 5 years with positive TRAb. Researchers made the TCR library from RNA that was extracted from PBMCs. American Thyroid Association guidelines served as the basis for diagnosing Graves' disease. Patients of an endocrinology department in Xi'an, China, were included. The sequenced sample was peripheral blood mononuclear cells (PBMCs), obtained when the disease was refractory, from a patient treated with antithyroid drugs. The TCR sequence derives from a female donor with Graves disease. V and J are TRBV27 and TRBJ1-2; the D gene is possibly TRBD1 (5 bases). The CDR3 nucleotides read TGTGCCAGCAGTTTAGGTCTTGGGCAGGGAGGCTACACCTTC. It yields the protein CASSLGLGQGGYTF.